The clone carrying this T cell receptor beta chain was counted between two and nine times. This record comes from a study of blood T cell repertoires in COVID-19. Sequenced by immunoSEQ multiplex PCR; TCRdb stores in-frame clones only, minus some. Here the sample spans 150,000 to 250,000 clones, roughly 80% being singletons. The CDR3 covers 19 residues. The V end was cut by 1 base, the J end by 1 base, with 20 bases between. The germline V gene encodes CDR1 SNHLY and CDR2 FYNNEI. This receptor was taken from a man in his forties who had recovered from COVID-19. The chain recombines TRBV2 with TRBJ1-5; a possible D gene is TRBD1 (6 bases). The sequenced material came from PBMCs or T cells enriched from blood (not recorded which). The CDR3 bases are TGTGCCAGCAGTGAAGTGTGGGGGCAGGCAGGGCGAAGCAATCAGCCCCAGCATTTT. It yields the protein CASSEVWGQAGRSNQPQHF.